This passage covers 5 T cell receptor beta chains from one sample sequenced in a study of a mutant IDH1 vaccine in newly diagnosed glioma. Time point denoted: baseline, week 1 (first vaccination visit). Stated treatment: pre-vaccination baseline after standard-of-care therapy. Sequencing used immunoSEQ multiplex PCR; TCRdb keeps in-frame clones, though not all of them. The table includes around 87,000 clones, around four fifths detected once. The sequenced sample was PBMCs, obtained from a glioma patient treated with radiotherapy, temozolomide or both. The receptor set was obtained from a woman aged 45-65 years with glioma.

This clone was found a few times. The chain carries TRBV27 and TRBJ1-1; a weak D match, TRBD1 (5 bases). V dropped 6 bases and J dropped 7 bases, with 21 bases sitting between them. The germline gives CDR1 MNHEY, CDR2 SMNVEV (reference sequence). This CDR3 comprises 15 residues. Written as DNA, the CDR3 is TGTGCCAGCAGAAGGCCGTACGGCGGGGGGGATGAAGCTTTCTTT. Amino acid sequence: CASRRPYGGGDEAFF.

The chain uses TRBV18 and TRBJ2-4; a possible D gene is TRBD2 (5 bases). Trimming left V 3 bases short and J 9 bases short, with 15 bases between. CDR3 size: 14 residues. Germline V gene sequence: CDR1 KGHSH, CDR2 LQKENI. Written as DNA, the CDR3 is TGTGCCAGCTCACCCCACTTAGAGAGGGTCATTCAGTACTTC. As protein: CASSPHLERVIQYF.

The genes are TRBV19 and TRBJ1-2, with D possibly being TRBD1 (5 bases). The CDR3 is 15 residues long. V gave up 5 bases and J gave up 5 bases, with 18 bases separating them. Germline V lookup: CDR1 LNHDA, CDR2 SQIVND (reference sequence). CDR3 amino acids: CASSPSGPGVYGYTF. The CDR3 DNA reads as TGTGCCAGTAGTCCTTCAGGGCCCGGGGTTTATGGCTACACCTTC.

The chain is built from TRBV11-2 and TRBJ1-2; D remains ambiguous. The CDR3 is made up of 13 amino acids. V was pared by 5 bases and J by 4 bases, with 11 bases between. Germline V gene lookup returns CDR1 SGHAT and CDR2 FQNNGV. CDR3 nucleotide sequence: TGTGCCAGCAGCCCAAGAGGCGTCTATGGCTACACCTTC. Its translation is CASSPRGVYGYTF.

The genes are TRBV13 and TRBJ2-7; 7 bases agree with TRBD1. There are 14 residues in the CDR3. Trimming at V came to 5 bases and at J to 3 bases, leaving 7 bases not matched to a gene. Germline V gene lookup returns CDR1 PRHDT and CDR2 FYEKMQ (reference sequence). The CDR3 sequence is CASSQQGHLYEQYF. CDR3 coding DNA: TGTGCCAGCAGCCAACAGGGGCATCTCTACGAGCAGTACTTC. The whole variable domain, remainder taken from reference TRBV13 and TRBJ2-7, is AAGVIQSPRHLIKEKRETATLKCYPIPRHDTVYWYQQGPGQDPQFLISFYEKMQSDKGSIPDRFSAQQFSDYHSELNMSSLELGDSALYFCASSQQGHLYEQYFGPGTRLTVT.